These 2 T cell receptor beta chains were sequenced from one sample in a study of ipilimumab plus nivolumab after autologous stem cell transplantation (dated by TCRdb to 2020 to 2022). Library preparation employed the immunoSEQ multiplex PCR assay. TCRdb took this table from immuneACCESS and kept in-frame rearrangements with V and J called. Such tables lack part of the clones; where checked against another copy, unresolved V genes explain under half of the gap, and the rest is unexplained. For this sample there are some 17,000 clones; more than 65% appear just once. The top ten constitute approximately 10% of the sample. This material consisted of PBMCs, taken in a trial of ipilimumab plus nivolumab as post-transplant consolidation. The receptors stem from a male donor with diffuse large B-cell lymphoma.

The chain employs TRBV2 and TRBJ1-4; D gene ambiguous. CDR3 length equals 15 residues. Trimming removed 2 bases from V and 4 bases from J, with 11 bases in between. Per germline, CDR1 SNHLY and CDR2 FYNNEI. CDR3 DNA sequence: TGTGCCAGCAGTGAATCTGGGCTCGGTAATGAAAAACTGTTTTTT. Encoded protein: CASSESGLGNEKLFF.

The chain employs TRBV4-1 and TRBJ2-7; 7 bases are shared with TRBD2. The J segment lost 5 bases and the V segment lost 2 bases, leaving 9 bases of the junction unmatched. This CDR3 region has 15 residues. In germline, CDR1 is MGHRA, CDR2 YSYEKL. CDR3: CASSQMWRGKHEQYF. The CDR3 DNA sequence: TGCGCCAGCAGCCAAATGTGGCGGGGGAAGCACGAGCAGTACTTC.